These 10 T cell receptor beta chains share one sample of origin, sequenced in a study of beta chain features in type 1 diabetes. Expressed TCRB transcripts were sequenced because the isolated RNA had all been reverse transcribed beforehand. Sequenced by immunoSEQ multiplex PCR; TCRdb stores in-frame clones only, minus some. This table holds roughly 140,000 clones, 6.9% found once. Sequencing used central memory CD4+ T cells from blood. The receptor set was obtained from a woman in her 30s in good health.

This clone was seen ten or more times. The chain joins TRBV29-1 to TRBJ2-4, with TRBD2 matching 8 bases. Germline CDR1 is SQVTM and CDR2 is ANQGSEA. J gave up 2 bases and V 0 bases, and 6 bases lay outside the gene matches. CDR3 size: 16 residues. For the CDR3, the DNA is TGCAGCGTTGAAGATGGTGCTAGCGGGCCCAAAAACATTCAGTACTTC. Translated: CSVEDGASGPKNIQYF.

The rearrangement links TRBV7-8 to TRBJ2-5; 14 bases are shared with TRBD2. Trimming at V came to 0 bases and at J to 11 bases, leaving 14 bases not matched to a gene. Germline V gene data show CDR1 as SGHVS and CDR2 as FQNEAQ. The CDR3 runs to 18 residues. The CDR3 sequence is CASSLALFPGTSGSGQYF. DNA of the CDR3: TGTGCCAGCAGCTTAGCTCTTTTTCCGGGGACTAGCGGGAGCGGGCAGTACTTC.

This clone was seen more than once but under ten times. The V call is TRBV2, the J call TRBJ1-5; 10 bases agree with TRBD1. The V segment lost 6 bases and the J segment 1 base; nucleotides outside the gene matches: 3. CDR1 SNHLY and CDR2 FYNNEI come from the germline V gene. The CDR3 has 15 residues. In DNA, the CDR3 is TGTGCCAGCAGGAGACAGGGGGCCAGCAATCAGCCCCAGCATTTT. It yields the protein CASRRQGASNQPQHF.

There are a few counts of this clone. The germline gene is not matched at one end of the junction; a read error may be the cause. This sample includes further DNA sequences coding for the same CDR3. V gene TRBV5-4 combines with J gene TRBJ2-3; 7 bases line up with TRBD2. The CDR3 is 13 residues long. CDR1 is SGHNT and CDR2 is YYREEE in the germline V gene (reference sequence). The CDR3 protein is CASSQEGSGTQYF. The CDR3 nucleotides read TGCGCCAGCAGCCAAGAGGGTAGCGGGACGCAGTATTTT.

This clone showed up just a few times. The rearrangement links TRBV7-2 to TRBJ2-7, with 11 bases identical to TRBD1. Germline loops: CDR1 SGHTA, CDR2 FQGNSA. CDR3 length: 15 amino acids. J was trimmed by 3 bases and V by 5 bases; bases with no gene match: 6. The CDR3 reads CASSQRTGGYYEQYF. The CDR3 nucleotides read TGTGCCAGCAGCCAGCGGACAGGGGGCTACTACGAGCAGTACTTC.

V is TRBV4-3 and J is TRBJ1-3, with a weak D call TRBD1 (6 bases). This CDR3 is built from 15 residues. Germline V gene lookup returns CDR1 LGHNA and CDR2 YSLEER. With 1 base removed from V and 9 bases from J, the gap between germline ends came to 16 bases. As DNA, the CDR3 is TGCGCCAGCAGCCAAGTACAGGGTGGAGGTGGCACCATATATTTT. It yields the protein CASSQVQGGGGTIYF.

This clone has a handful of counts. This chain links TRBV9 with TRBJ2-3, with TRBD1 identical over 9 bases. Trimming at V came to 4 bases and at J to 4 bases, leaving 7 bases not matched to a gene. Germline-derived CDR1 and CDR2 are SGDLS and YYNGEE. This CDR3 contains 15 residues. The CDR3 DNA reads TGTGCCAGCAGCAACCGGGACAGGGAGGCAGATACGCAGTATTTT. Translated: CASSNRDREADTQYF.

V and J are TRBV7-6 and TRBJ1-3; D unresolved. V gave up 5 bases and J gave up 0 bases, with 11 bases separating them. This CDR3 contains 15 residues. Germline V gene lookup returns CDR1 SGHVS and CDR2 FNYEAQ. DNA for the CDR3: TGTGCCAGCAGCCTAAGCTTGAGCTCTGGAAACACCATATATTTT. It yields the protein CASSLSLSSGNTIYF.

This clone has just a few counts. The genes are TRBV27 and TRBJ1-4, with 7 bases identical to TRBD1. Germline V CDR1 and CDR2: MNHEY, SMNVEV (reference sequence). V lost 4 bases and J lost 4; bases outside the gene matches: 3. The CDR3 totals 14 residues. The CDR3 here is CASSWRQGNEKLFF. CDR3 sequence (DNA): TGTGCCAGCAGTTGGAGACAGGGTAATGAAAAACTGTTTTTT.

The DNA for the CDR3 is TGTGCCTGGAGTCCCCCCCCGTCCACAGATACGCAGTATTTT. Its protein product is CAWSPPPSTDTQYF. V and J are TRBV30 and TRBJ2-3; D ambiguous. With 2 bases removed from V and 2 bases from J, the gap between germline ends came to 11 bases. Germline V gene data show CDR1 as GTSNPN and CDR2 as SVGIG (reference sequence). The CDR3 is made up of 14 amino acids.